The T cell receptor (beta chain) described here comes from a study of response to subunit inactivated influenza vaccine. The germline gives CDR1 DFQATT, CDR2 SNEGSKA (reference sequence). The CDR3 consists of 13 residues. The ends were cut back, 3 bases at V and 3 bases at J, with 8 bases in the middle. One entry per CDR3 protein results from TCRdb running MiXCR on the RT-PCR reads. The table has 650,000 to 700,000 distinct CDR3 sequences, around 16% seen once. This clonotype was seen a handful of times. The genes are TRBV20-1 and TRBJ2-2; a possible D gene is TRBD2 (5 bases). The material sequenced was PBMCs from blood, taken 11 to 12 days after vaccination. The sequence came from a man aged 50 to 60 who received an inactivated influenza vaccine. CDR3: CSASGKYTGELFF. DNA of the CDR3: TGCAGTGCTAGCGGGAAGTACACCGGGGAGCTGTTTTTT.